This T cell receptor (beta chain) derives from a study of shared clonotypes between healthy human individuals. Study background: The cohort comprised a couple of women and a few men. Their ages spanned 18 to 49 years.

The method was immunoSEQ multiplex PCR; TCRdb's version includes in-frame clones alone and lacks a portion of them. The data contain about 1.1 million clones, 70% to 85% of them singletons. Germline assignment: CDR1 LGHNA and CDR2 YSLEER. CDR3 size: 14 residues. Deletions cut 1 base from V and 10 bases from J, with 14 bases between. Every one of the donors was a Caucasian adult that lived in Nashville, Tennessee. Both subsets, CD45RA+ naive and CD45RA-negative memory, were split from the CD4+ cells. This sequence joins TRBV4-3 and TRBJ2-1; D not certain. Material: memory CD4+ T cells from PBMCs. Subset defined: CD45RA-negative fraction. The source is a young man in good health. Some clones in this sample may be carry-over from other donors' samples. The DNA for the CDR3 is TGCGCCAGCAGCCAAGCTCCGCCGGCCCGGGAGCAGTTCTTC. This gives the protein CASSQAPPAREQFF.